This T cell receptor (beta chain) is drawn from a study of neurological immune-mediated disorders. This clonotype was observed at least ten times. What it binds is not known. Stated time point: longitudinal time-point 2. Stored at -80 C, 2 million PBMCs were the source of the unsorted libraries. Synthesis of cDNA was carried out by template-switch 5'RACE. The reaction used 10-nucleotide random UMIs. TCRdb recomputed calls from the 5' RACE reads with MiXCR, one row per CDR3 protein. The table has under 50,000 distinct CDR3 sequences, around 13% seen once. Germline V lookup: CDR1 SGHRS, CDR2 YFSETQ. The CDR3 covers 19 residues. Germline trimming cut 3 bases from V and 5 bases from J; bases unmatched to any gene: 12. Broader study findings: CDR3 amino acid sequences of expanded clones were not shared across subjects, a result suggesting private repertoires in all groups.

Sequencing was performed on PBMCs. The gene calls are TRBV5-1 and TRBJ2-2; TRBD2 matches 14 bases. The sequence derives from a male donor with HTLV-1-associated myelopathy (HAM/TSP). The CDR3 nucleotides read TGCGCCAGCAGCTCGGGACTAGCGGGGGCCACGAGAAAGACCGGGGAGCTGTTTTTT. Translation gives CASSSGLAGATRKTGELFF.